This is a list of T cell receptor beta chains from one sample in a study of cytomegalovirus exposure and HLA in healthy donors. Profiling relied on immunoSEQ multiplex PCR, and the TCRdb table lists in-frame clones only, not all of them. The data show 65,000 to 95,000 clones, with roughly 85% seen just once and roughly 2.5% held by the top ten. Sequenced: PBMCs. Source of these receptors: a man aged 25 to 40 in good health and CMV-seronegative. Both conserved end residues are part of each CDR3. D genes are given only for firm matches. Expanded clones get a size class; other rows say once, few or many, or leave the size out.

v_call	j_call	clone_size	d_call	cdr3_aa	cdr3_nt
TRBV30	TRBJ2-7	NA	TRBD2	CAWTLAGGMSEQYF	TGTGCCTGGACTTTAGCGGGGGGCATGTCGGAGCAGTACTTC
TRBV5-6	TRBJ2-2	NA	TRBD2	CASSSRTSSSTGELFF	TGTGCCAGCAGCTCCCGGACTAGCTCAAGCACCGGGGAGCTGTTTTTT
TRBV2	TRBJ1-1	once	NA	CASSVRGGRAEAFF	TGTGCCAGCAGTGTCCGAGGGGGTAGGGCTGAAGCTTTCTTT
TRBV7-9	TRBJ2-5	NA	NA	CASSLVAEKTQYF	TGTGCCAGCAGCTTAGTAGCGGAGAAGACCCAGTACTTC
TRBV28	TRBJ1-2	NA	NA	CASLSDTYYGYTF	TGTGCCAGCCTTTCCGACACCTACTATGGCTACACCTTC
TRBV10-3	TRBJ2-1	NA	TRBD2	CAISPGLAGGGSYNEQFF	TGTGCCATCAGTCCAGGACTAGCGGGGGGGGGTTCCTACAATGAGCAGTTCTTC
TRBV27	TRBJ1-5	NA	NA	CASGTTGASTNQPQHF	TGTGCCAGCGGAACCACGGGAGCCAGCACCAATCAGCCCCAGCATTTT
TRBV7-9	TRBJ2-5	NA	NA	CASRRLGETQYF	TGTGCCAGCAGAAGACTAGGAGAGACCCAGTACTTC
TRBV6-5	TRBJ1-6	once	TRBD1	CASKTHPGGNSPLHF	TGTGCCAGCAAGACACATCCAGGGGGAAATTCACCCCTCCACTTT
TRBV20-1	TRBJ2-7	few	NA	CSAAQGNEQYF	TGCAGTGCTGCACAGGGTAACGAGCAGTACTTC
TRBV7-2	TRBJ2-7	once	TRBD2	CASSLAPRGRGGEQYF	TGTGCCAGCAGCTTAGCGCCCCGCGGGAGGGGAGGCGAGCAGTACTTC
TRBV6-5	TRBJ1-2	NA	TRBD1	CASRTGASSLGGYTF	TGTGCCAGCAGAACAGGGGCCTCCTCTTTGGGGGGCTACACCTTC
TRBV6-5	TRBJ1-1	NA	NA	CASSPHAREAFF	TGTGCCAGCAGTCCTCATGCTAGGGAGGCTTTCTTT
TRBV19	TRBJ2-7	NA	NA	CASSIGSGTRYEQYF	TGTGCCAGTAGTATAGGTTCCGGGACACGCTACGAGCAGTACTTC
TRBV6-6	TRBJ1-1	NA	NA	CASQWEELNTEAFF	TGTGCCAGCCAGTGGGAGGAACTGAACACTGAAGCTTTCTTT
TRBV27	TRBJ1-5	NA	NA	CASSLGGDQPQHF	TGTGCCAGCAGTTTAGGAGGGGATCAGCCCCAGCATTTT
TRBV13	TRBJ2-5	few	NA	CASSLKVAGLEETQYF	TGTGCCAGCAGCTTAAAGGTGGCGGGCCTTGAAGAGACCCAGTACTTC
TRBV7-9	TRBJ2-1	NA	TRBD2	CSSSPSEGLIYNEQFF	TGTTCCAGCAGCCCCAGCGAGGGACTAATTTACAATGAGCAGTTCTTC
TRBV4-1	TRBJ2-1	NA	NA	CASSLDGSTGRVEQFF	TGCGCCAGCAGCCTAGACGGGAGCACAGGGAGGGTTGAGCAGTTCTTC
TRBV29-1	TRBJ2-7	NA	TRBD1	CSAGQGAREQYF	TGCAGCGCCGGACAGGGGGCCCGCGAGCAGTACTTC
TRBV5-1	TRBJ1-2	NA	TRBD1	CASSLEGGQANYGYTF	TGCGCCAGCAGCTTGGAAGGGGGCCAAGCTAACTATGGCTACACCTTC
TRBV5-6	TRBJ2-7	once	TRBD2	CASSPGGVAGAGEQYF	TGTGCCAGCAGCCCGGGAGGTGTCGCGGGAGCGGGGGAGCAGTACTTC
TRBV4-1	TRBJ2-2	NA	TRBD2	CASSQAGGGTGELFF	TGCGCCAGCAGCCAAGCGGGGGGGGGAACCGGGGAGCTGTTTTTT
TRBV7-9	TRBJ2-7	NA	NA	CASSRQGNEQYF	TGTGCCAGCAGTCGGCAGGGGAACGAGCAGTACTTC
TRBV5-5	TRBJ2-7	few	NA	CASSPGGAYEQYF	TGTGCCAGCAGCCCTGGCGGGGCCTACGAGCAGTACTTC
TRBV27	TRBJ2-7	NA	NA	CATTPGADTYEQYF	TGTGCCACCACCCCCGGAGCGGATACCTACGAGCAGTACTTC
TRBV4-3	TRBJ2-5	NA	TRBD1	CASSLRATGTGGETQYF	TGCGCCAGCAGCTTAAGGGCTACCGGGACAGGGGGAGAGACCCAGTACTTC
TRBV7-9	TRBJ2-5	NA	TRBD2	CASSLFFTSGSKETQYF	TGTGCCAGCAGCTTATTCTTCACTAGCGGGAGCAAAGAGACCCAGTACTTC
TRBV5-8	TRBJ2-5	NA	NA	CSSSSRTGGMETQYF	TGTTCCAGCAGCAGCAGGACAGGAGGGATGGAGACCCAGTACTTC